This T cell receptor beta chain is from a study of T cell changes during pregnancy in multiple sclerosis. Clones were sequenced by immunoSEQ multiplex PCR, and TCRdb holds only the in-frame ones, with some missing. The repertoire holds 39,000 or so clones, with around 90% as singletons. Germline CDR1 and CDR2: SEHNR and FQNEAQ (reference sequence). The V end lost 5 bases, the J end lost 2 bases, and 18 bases lay between the germline ends. This CDR3 region has 16 residues. V gene TRBV7-9 combines with J gene TRBJ2-5; D might be TRBD2 (5 bases). This TCR came from a female donor with multiple sclerosis, enrolled in a pregnancy study. The sample here was CD8+ T cells from peripheral blood mononuclear cells, taken in the first trimester of pregnancy. The CDR3 is CASSNVAEQRQETQYF. The CDR3 nucleotides are TGTGCCAGCAGCAACGTTGCTGAACAGCGGCAAGAGACCCAGTACTTC.